The 29 T cell receptor beta chains reported below all come from one sample, sequenced in a study of identical twins. TCRdb called the 5' RACE reads again in MiXCR, with one record for every CDR3 protein. Counted here are 150,000 or so distinct CDR3 sequences, around 3.4% occurring once; the ten biggest clones make up 7.5% to 8.5%. The specimen was memory T cells sorted from blood. Receptors originate from a man between 18 and 29 years old in good health.

This clonotype has a count of ten or more. The chain couples TRBV20-1 to TRBJ2-5; TRBD1 matches 12 bases. Trimming at V came to 6 bases and at J to 4 bases, leaving 6 bases not matched to a gene. CDR1 and CDR2 from the germline V gene are DFQATT and SNEGSKA (reference sequence). The CDR3 length is 14 residues. CDR3 nucleotides: TGCAGTGCGTGGGACAGGGGGCGCGGAGAGACCCAGTACTTC. Its translation is CSAWDRGRGETQYF.

This clonotype has ten or more counts. In DNA form, the CDR3 reads TGTGCCAGCAGCCGTTGGGTAGGGCCGAACACCGGGGAGCTGTTTTTT. This encodes CASSRWVGPNTGELFF. V is TRBV16 and J is TRBJ2-2, with D uncertain. Germline CDR1 reads KGHSY; CDR2 reads FQNENV. Trimming left V 4 bases short and J 0 bases short, with 12 bases between. The CDR3 has 16 amino acids.

This clonotype has a count of ten or more. This sequence joins TRBV19 and TRBJ2-1; 12 nucleotides align to TRBD2. Germline V CDR1 and CDR2: LNHDA, SQIVND (reference sequence). Trimming took 1 base from V and 4 from J; bases not matched to a gene: 5. The CDR3 is 17 amino acids. The CDR3 DNA sequence: TGTGCCAGTAGTATAGCGGCTAGCGGGGGGGTTTACAATGAGCAGTTCTTC. It codes for CASSIAASGGVYNEQFF.

This clonotype has ten or more counts. The V gene is TRBV6-1, the J gene TRBJ1-5, with 7 bases that match TRBD1. Germline CDR1 MNHNS, CDR2 SASEGT. V was pared by 6 bases and J by 0 bases, with 5 bases of the junction left unmatched. This CDR3 contains 15 residues. In nucleotides, the CDR3 is TGTGCCAGCAGCCGGGGACAGAATAGCAATCAGCCCCAGCATTTT. Translating it yields CASSRGQNSNQPQHF.

This clonotype was seen repeatedly, ten times or more. The genes are TRBV5-1 and TRBJ1-2; 7 bases are a match to TRBD1. Unmatched junction bases numbered 4, after V lost 4 bases and J lost 4 bases. The CDR3 spans 13 residues. Germline CDR1 is SGHRS and CDR2 is YFSETQ. This CDR3 reads CASSLTGAYGYTF. CDR3 in DNA: TGCGCCAGCAGCCTCACAGGGGCCTATGGCTACACCTTC.

This clonotype was recorded a few times. This may be a read error, as it is one base from a much larger clone. This rearrangement joins TRBV29-1 to TRBJ2-3; 8 positions agree with TRBD1. CDR3 size: 13 residues. Per the germline V gene, CDR1 is SQVTM and CDR2 is ANQGSEA. V lost 4 bases to trimming and J lost 3 bases; unmatched junction nucleotides: 3. The CDR3 sequence is CSVGHRGTDTQYF. CDR3 bases: TGCAGCGTTGGGCACAGGGGGACAGATACGCAGTATTTT.

This clonotype was seen repeatedly, ten times or more. V is TRBV20-1 and J is TRBJ2-1, with 12 bases fitting TRBD2. This CDR3 contains 15 residues. The V gene's germline CDR1 is DFQATT and CDR2 SNEGSKA (reference sequence). Losses at the gene ends were 3 bases for V and 9 bases for J; bases not matched to a gene: 9. Written as DNA, the CDR3 is TGCAGTGCTAGCTATTCGACTAGCGGGAGTACTGAGCAGTTCTTC. Its translation is CSASYSTSGSTEQFF.

This clonotype was seen many times. The chain couples TRBV20-1 to TRBJ1-1; the D gene is possibly TRBD1 (6 bases). The CDR3 runs to 12 residues. Germline CDR1 DFQATT, CDR2 SNEGSKA (reference sequence). Trimming cost V 8 bases and J 8 bases, with 18 bases left between them. The CDR3 DNA is TGCAGTCTAACGGCGGGGGCAATCGAAGCTTTCTTT. Translating it yields CSLTAGAIEAFF.

This clonotype was seen ten or more times. The chain combines TRBV7-2 with TRBJ1-6; weak D call: TRBD1 (5 bases). The CDR3 has 14 residues. Germline V gene data show CDR1 as SGHTA and CDR2 as FQGNSA. V was trimmed by 5 bases and J by 5 bases, leaving 10 bases between them. CDR3 DNA: TGTGCCAGCAGCCAGTGGGGGGATAATTCACCCCTCCACTTT. Protein sequence: CASSQWGDNSPLHF.

This clonotype has ten or more counts. The chain employs TRBV20-1 and TRBJ1-6; possibly TRBD1 for D (5 bases). Germline V gives CDR1 DFQATT, CDR2 SNEGSKA (reference sequence). With 8 bases removed from V and 7 bases from J, the gap between germline ends came to 12 bases. The CDR3 runs 12 residues. The CDR3 coding sequence is TGCAGTCCAACTACAGGCAATTCACCCCTCCACTTT. This encodes CSPTTGNSPLHF.

This clonotype was detected many times. This chain connects TRBV5-4 to TRBJ2-1, with 12 bases identical to TRBD2. CDR1 is SGHNT, CDR2 YYREEE, per germline (reference sequence). Trimming at V came to 4 bases and at J to 7 bases, leaving 9 bases not matched to a gene. The CDR3 is 16 amino acids. The CDR3 coding sequence is TGTGCCAGCAGCAAAGAGGGACTAGCGGGCGGAAATGAGCAGTTCTTC. Encoded protein: CASSKEGLAGGNEQFF. Looking up the rest from reference TRBV5-4 and TRBJ2-1 gives the full variable domain: ETGVTQSPTHLIKTRGQQVTLRCSSQSGHNTVSWYQQALGQGPQFIFQYYREEENGRGNFPPRFSGLQFPNYSSELNVNALELDDSALYLCASSKEGLAGGNEQFFGPGTRLTVL.

This clonotype was counted only a few times. The chain employs TRBV5-1 and TRBJ2-5; 14 positions agree with TRBD2. Trimming took 4 bases from V and 2 from J; bases not matched to a gene: 4. The germline CDR1 and CDR2 sequences are SGHRS and YFSETQ. CDR3 length: 16 amino acids. The chain's CDR3 is CASSAGTSGRQETQYF. The DNA of the CDR3 is TGCGCCAGCAGCGCTGGGACTAGCGGGAGACAAGAGACCCAGTACTTC.

The rearrangement links TRBV20-1 to TRBJ2-1; 11 bases map to TRBD2. V was pared by 8 bases and J by 7 bases, with 10 bases of the junction left unmatched. Per germline, CDR1 DFQATT and CDR2 SNEGSKA (reference sequence). The CDR3 consists of 14 residues. The CDR3 spells CSSRVAGGPNEQFF. DNA for the CDR3: TGCAGTTCAAGGGTAGCGGGAGGGCCGAATGAGCAGTTCTTC.

This clonotype was recorded a few times. This chain connects TRBV23-1 to TRBJ2-3; D may be TRBD1 or TRBD2 (5 bases each). TRBV23-1 is flagged as an ORF with uncertain function. With 3 bases removed from V and 1 base from J, the gap between germline ends came to 20 bases. The CDR3 spans 18 residues. The DNA of the CDR3 is TGCGCCAGCAGTCATCCCTGGACACACGGGGTCTGCACAGATACGCAGTATTTT. This sequence encodes CASSHPWTHGVCTDTQYF.

There are many counts of this clonotype. The chain carries TRBV5-1 and TRBJ2-2; 11 nucleotides agree with TRBD2. The CDR3 loop spans 16 amino acids. V trimming: 4 bases; J trimming: 8 bases; junction bases outside the gene matches: 10. Germline V gene data show CDR1 as SGHRS and CDR2 as YFSETQ. The CDR3 is CASSLQLAGASGELFF. CDR3 bases: TGCGCCAGCAGCCTGCAACTAGCGGGGGCTTCGGGGGAGCTGTTTTTT.

The genes are TRBV7-2 and TRBJ2-3; the D is unclear. Germline CDR1 SGHTA, CDR2 FQGNSA. The CDR3 has 13 amino acids. Trimming shortened V by 5 bases and J by 6 bases, and 12 bases separated the two germline ends. CDR3 region: CASSPPSVDTQYF. The CDR3 DNA reads as TGTGCCAGCAGCCCCCCTTCGGTGGATACGCAGTATTTT.

In this sample, this clonotype turned up many times. This chain uses TRBV24-1 with TRBJ2-3; 11 positions match TRBD1. This CDR3 comprises 14 residues. V was pared by 4 bases and J by 7 bases, with 3 bases of the junction left unmatched. Germline CDR1 and CDR2: KGHDR and SFDVKD. CDR3 sequence (DNA): TGTGCCACCAGTGACGGGACAGGGGGATATACGCAGTATTTT. Protein sequence: CATSDGTGGYTQYF.

This clonotype has a count of ten or more. This chain connects TRBV29-1 to TRBJ2-2, with unresolved D. This CDR3 has 14 amino acids. Germline CDR1 and CDR2: SQVTM and ANQGSEA. Deletions cut 2 bases from V and 1 base from J, with 8 bases between. CDR3 nucleotides: TGCAGCGTTGAACTGTCAGAGAACACCGGGGAGCTGTTTTTT. Protein: CSVELSENTGELFF.

The table lists this clonotype with many counts. V is TRBV20-1 and J is TRBJ2-7; 7 bases fit TRBD2. This CDR3 contains 15 residues. V gave up 4 bases and J gave up 4 bases; unmatched junction bases: 13. In germline, CDR1 is DFQATT, CDR2 SNEGSKA (reference sequence). CDR3: CSANSGRERRYEQYF. The CDR3 DNA reads TGCAGTGCTAATAGCGGGCGGGAGAGGAGGTACGAGCAGTACTTC.

This clonotype was counted at least ten times. The genes are TRBV15 and TRBJ2-5, with D possibly TRBD1 on 5 matching bases. Germline V gene lookup returns CDR1 LNHNV and CDR2 YYDKDF (reference sequence). Trimming removed 1 base from V and 4 bases from J, with 10 bases in between. This CDR3 region has 14 residues. The CDR3 region is CATSRGQGGETQYF. The CDR3 DNA is TGTGCCACCAGCAGAGGCCAGGGTGGAGAGACCCAGTACTTC.

This clonotype showed up many times. The chain is built from TRBV29-1 and TRBJ2-3; TRBD2 agrees at 11 bases. The CDR3 has 16 amino acids. Unmatched junction bases numbered 11, after V lost 6 bases and J lost 3 bases. Germline V gene sequence: CDR1 SQVTM, CDR2 ANQGSEA. CDR3 bases: TGCAGCGTCCTGGGACTAGCGGTAGGAGGTACAGATACGCAGTATTTT. Encoded protein: CSVLGLAVGGTDTQYF.

This clonotype came up many times. The V call is TRBV20-1, the J call TRBJ2-1, with TRBD2 identical over 8 bases. With 3 bases clipped from V and 6 bases from J, the junction kept 4 bases outside the gene matches. Germline V gene lookup returns CDR1 DFQATT and CDR2 SNEGSKA (reference sequence). CDR3 size: 13 residues. The CDR3 reads CSASGLAGNEQFF. CDR3 nucleotides: TGCAGTGCTAGTGGGCTAGCGGGCAATGAGCAGTTCTTC.

In this sample, this clonotype turned up many times. This chain connects TRBV7-9 to TRBJ2-6; D is perhaps TRBD2 (5 bases). Germline V gives CDR1 SEHNR, CDR2 FQNEAQ (reference sequence). V lost 5 bases, J lost 5 bases, and 16 bases lay in between. This CDR3 contains 16 residues. The CDR3 nucleotides read TGTGCCAGCAGCGGTCGGGGTATCATCCGGGCCAACGTCCTGACTTTC. It yields the protein CASSGRGIIRANVLTF.

Many counts were recorded for this clonotype. This chain links TRBV5-1 with TRBJ2-5; D might be TRBD2 (6 bases). V was pared by 4 bases and J by 5 bases, with 12 bases between. The CDR3 runs to 13 residues. Germline V gene data show CDR1 as SGHRS and CDR2 as YFSETQ. Here the CDR3 DNA reads TGCGCCAGCAGCGCCGGGACTGGGGAGACCCAGTACTTC. Translated: CASSAGTGETQYF.

This clonotype was seen repeatedly, ten times or more. The chain has TRBV12-3 or TRBV12-4 and TRBJ1-2; 9 nucleotides agree with TRBD1. V lost 4 bases and J lost 2; bases outside the gene matches: 2. This CDR3 has 14 residues. The CDR3 DNA reads as TGTGCCAGCAGTTCACAGGGGGCGAACTATGGCTACACCTTC. Protein: CASSSQGANYGYTF.

The table lists this clonotype with a few counts. The CDR3 protein is CASSLGGWEMGGDTQYF. CDR3 DNA: TGTGCCAGCAGCTTAGGGGGGTGGGAGATGGGGGGAGATACGCAGTATTTT. The J gene is TRBJ2-3, the V gene TRBV7-8, with a weak D call TRBD2 (6 bases). V shed 1 base and J shed 5 bases, with 19 bases lying between them. The germline V gene has CDR1 SGHVS and CDR2 FQNEAQ. CDR3 length: 17 residues.

In its sample, this clonotype was seen many times. J is TRBJ2-7 and V is TRBV4-2; possible D gene TRBD2, 6 bases. Per the germline V gene, CDR1 is LGHNA and CDR2 is YNFKEQ. This CDR3 region has 15 residues. Trimming cost V 4 bases and J 0 bases, with 13 bases left between them. CDR3 loop: CASSRSASASYEQYF. CDR3 DNA: TGTGCCAGCAGCCGATCGGCTAGCGCCTCCTACGAGCAGTACTTC.

This clonotype was recorded at least ten times. The rearrangement joins TRBV12-3 or TRBV12-4 to TRBJ2-7; D might be TRBD2 (6 bases). With 7 bases removed from V and 6 bases from J, the gap between germline ends came to 16 bases. This CDR3 spans 13 amino acids. The CDR3 reads CASNRDLPGEQYF. CDR3 nucleotides: TGTGCCAGCAATCGGGACTTGCCGGGCGAGCAGTACTTC.

This clonotype was seen repeatedly, ten times or more. The chain carries TRBV9 and TRBJ1-6, with unresolved D. There are 16 residues in the CDR3. V was shortened by 4 bases and J by 5 bases, with 16 bases between the two germline ends. CDR1 and CDR2 (germline): SGDLS, YYNGEE. As DNA, the CDR3 is TGTGCCAGCAGCTCCTCCGGGCAGCCTAATAATTCACCCCTCCACTTT. Amino acid sequence: CASSSSGQPNNSPLHF.